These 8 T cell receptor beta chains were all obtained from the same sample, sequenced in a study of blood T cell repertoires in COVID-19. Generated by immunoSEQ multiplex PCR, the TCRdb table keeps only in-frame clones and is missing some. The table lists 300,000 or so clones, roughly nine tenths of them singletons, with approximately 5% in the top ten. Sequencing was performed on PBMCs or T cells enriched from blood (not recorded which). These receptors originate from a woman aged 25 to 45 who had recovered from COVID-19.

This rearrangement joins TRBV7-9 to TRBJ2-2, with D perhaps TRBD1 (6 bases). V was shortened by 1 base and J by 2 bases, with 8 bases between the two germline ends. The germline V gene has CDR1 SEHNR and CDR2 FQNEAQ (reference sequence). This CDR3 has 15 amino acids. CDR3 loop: CASSLVGHNTGELFF. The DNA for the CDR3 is TGTGCCAGCAGCTTAGTGGGACATAACACCGGGGAGCTGTTTTTT.

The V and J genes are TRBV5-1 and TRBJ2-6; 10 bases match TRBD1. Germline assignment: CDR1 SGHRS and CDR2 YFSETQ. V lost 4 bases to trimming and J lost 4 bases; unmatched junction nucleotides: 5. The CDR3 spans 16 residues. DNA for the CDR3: TGCGCCAGCAGCACGACAGGGGGCGTAGGGGCCAACGTCCTGACTTTC. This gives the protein CASSTTGGVGANVLTF.

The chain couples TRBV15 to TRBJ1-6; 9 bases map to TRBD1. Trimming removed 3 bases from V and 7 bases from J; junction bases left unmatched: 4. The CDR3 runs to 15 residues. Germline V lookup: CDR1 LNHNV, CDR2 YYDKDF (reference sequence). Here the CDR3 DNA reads TGTGCCACCAGCAGGACCGGACAGGGGAATTCACCCCTCCACTTT. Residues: CATSRTGQGNSPLHF.

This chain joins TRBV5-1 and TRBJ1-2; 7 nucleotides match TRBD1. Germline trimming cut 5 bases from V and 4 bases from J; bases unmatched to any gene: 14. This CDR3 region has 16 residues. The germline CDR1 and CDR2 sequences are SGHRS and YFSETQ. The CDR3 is CASSLTTGTETYGYTF. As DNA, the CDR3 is TGCGCCAGCAGTCTTACTACCGGGACAGAAACCTATGGCTACACCTTC.

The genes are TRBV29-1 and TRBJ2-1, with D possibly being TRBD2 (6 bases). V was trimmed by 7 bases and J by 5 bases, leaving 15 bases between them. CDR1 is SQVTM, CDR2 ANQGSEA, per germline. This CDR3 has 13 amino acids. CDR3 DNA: TGCAGCGGGCTACGGGGGTTCGACAATGAGCAGTTCTTC. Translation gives CSGLRGFDNEQFF.

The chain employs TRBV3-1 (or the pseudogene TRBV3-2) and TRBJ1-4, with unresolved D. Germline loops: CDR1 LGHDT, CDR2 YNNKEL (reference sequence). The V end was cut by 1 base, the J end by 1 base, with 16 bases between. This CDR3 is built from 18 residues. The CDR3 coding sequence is TGTGCCAGCAGCCAAGTCCGTGCGGGAACCCTAACTAATGAAAAACTGTTTTTT. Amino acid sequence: CASSQVRAGTLTNEKLFF.

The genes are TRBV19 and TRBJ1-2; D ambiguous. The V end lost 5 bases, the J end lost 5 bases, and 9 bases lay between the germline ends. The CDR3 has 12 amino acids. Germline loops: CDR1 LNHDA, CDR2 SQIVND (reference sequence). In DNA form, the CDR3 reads TGTGCCAGTAGTCCCCAGTCTTATGGCTACACCTTC. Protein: CASSPQSYGYTF.

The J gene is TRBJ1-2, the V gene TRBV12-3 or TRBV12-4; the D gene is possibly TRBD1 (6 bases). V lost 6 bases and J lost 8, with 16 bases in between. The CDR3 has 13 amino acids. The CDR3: CASSYRVEGGYTF. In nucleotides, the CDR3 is TGTGCCAGCAGCTACAGGGTTGAGGGAGGCTACACCTTC.